Below are 31 T cell receptor beta chains sequenced from a single sample in a study of blood T cell repertoires in COVID-19. TCRdb keeps only in-frame clones here, not all; method: immunoSEQ multiplex PCR. The table records 150,000 or so clones, roughly 86% of them present only once. The sample was peripheral blood. The receptor source for this set is a man between 18 and 29 years old with acute or convalescent COVID-19.

V usage is TRBV2 and J usage is TRBJ1-4; 8 bases fit TRBD1. Germline values: CDR1 SNHLY, CDR2 FYNNEI. This CDR3 region has 19 residues. The V segment lost 7 bases and the J segment 0 bases; nucleotides outside the gene matches: 16. In DNA, the CDR3 is TGTGCCAGCACCCCACCGGACAGGGCCACAGTTGCAACTAATGAAAAACTGTTTTTT. It codes for CASTPPDRATVATNEKLFF.

This clone was picked up one time. The chain carries TRBV7-6 and TRBJ2-4, with TRBD1 matching 12 bases. The ends lost 4 bases at V and 9 bases at J; junction bases unmatched: 4. This CDR3 contains 14 residues. The germline gives CDR1 SGHVS, CDR2 FNYEAQ. CDR3 protein: CASSSGQGASIQYF. CDR3 nucleotide sequence: TGTGCCAGCAGCTCGGGACAGGGGGCTTCCATTCAGTACTTC. Full variable domain (rest looked up from reference TRBV7-6 and TRBJ2-4): GAGVSQSPRYKVTKRGQDVALRCDPISGHVSLYWYRQALGQGPEFLTYFNYEAQQDKSGLPNDRFSAERPEGSISTLTIQRTEQRDSAMYRCASSSGQGASIQYFGAGTRLSVL.

The rearrangement uses TRBV11-2 and TRBJ2-5, with TRBD1 matching over 10 bases. J lost 4 bases, V lost 3 bases, and 17 bases had no gene match. CDR3 length equals 19 residues. The germline V gene encodes CDR1 SGHAT and CDR2 FQNNGV. CDR3 protein: CASSFSLRQGATEGETQYF. The CDR3 DNA is TGTGCCAGCAGCTTCTCTCTTCGACAGGGGGCAACTGAGGGAGAGACCCAGTACTTC.

The V gene is TRBV15, the J gene TRBJ2-2; D possibly corresponds to TRBD2 (5 bases). V lost 5 bases, J lost 4 bases, and 14 bases lay in between. Germline loops: CDR1 LNHNV, CDR2 YYDKDF (reference sequence). The CDR3 runs to 15 residues. Here the CDR3 reads CATSLVRAATGELFF. The CDR3 DNA reads TGTGCCACCAGCCTTGTGAGAGCGGCCACCGGGGAGCTGTTTTTT.

The J gene is TRBJ1-5, the V gene TRBV6-7, with 9 bases identical to TRBD1. TRBV6-7 counts as an open reading frame of uncertain function. The V and J ends lost 5 bases and 3 bases, in that order; junction bases with no gene match: 2. The CDR3 is 14 residues long. CDR3 region: CASSRTGDNQPQHF. The CDR3 DNA follows: TGTGCCAGCAGTCGGACAGGGGACAATCAGCCCCAGCATTTT.

The genes are TRBV30 and TRBJ1-5; D call uncertain. V gave up 4 bases and J gave up 4 bases, with 11 bases separating them. CDR3 length: 13 amino acids. Germline V gives CDR1 GTSNPN, CDR2 SVGIG (reference sequence). The CDR3 region is CAWNEDLNQPQHF. DNA for the CDR3: TGTGCCTGGAACGAGGACTTAAATCAGCCCCAGCATTTT. The entire variable domain, with the rest obtained from reference TRBV30 and TRBJ1-5, is as follows: SQTIHQWPATLVQPVGSPLSLECTVEGTSNPNLYWYRQAAGRGLQLLFYSVGIGQISSEVPQNLSASRPQDRQFILSSKKLLLSDSGFYLCAWNEDLNQPQHFGDGTRLSIL.

The V call is TRBV7-9, the J call TRBJ2-7; D gene unclear. Looked up from germline, CDR1 is SEHNR and CDR2 is FQNEAQ (reference sequence). The CDR3 sequence is 10 residues long. Trimming stripped 8 bases from V and 4 bases from J, with 6 bases between. The DNA for the CDR3 is TGTGCCAGCGGAGAGTACGAGCAGTACTTC. Protein: CASGEYEQYF. Variable domain in full (rest from reference TRBV7-9 and TRBJ2-7): DTGVSQNPRHKITKRGQNVTFRCDPISEHNRLYWYRQTLGQGPEFLTYFQNEAQLEKSRLLSDRFSAERPKGSFSTLEIQRTEQGDSAMYLCASGEYEQYFGPGTRLTVT.

The chain joins TRBV10-3 to TRBJ2-5; weak D call: TRBD1 (6 bases). The CDR3 runs 14 residues. Trimming cost V 4 bases and J 6 bases, with 15 bases left between them. Per the germline V gene, CDR1 is ENHRY and CDR2 is SYGVKD. The CDR3 spells CAISGNRDGKTQYF. In DNA, the CDR3 is TGTGCCATCAGTGGGAACAGGGATGGGAAGACCCAGTACTTC.

The chain combines TRBV2 with TRBJ1-4; D is undetermined. From germline, CDR1 is SNHLY and CDR2 FYNNEI. V was trimmed by 8 bases and J by 7 bases, leaving 11 bases between them. The CDR3 is 12 residues long. The CDR3 reads CASRRVGEKLFF. DNA of the CDR3: TGTGCCAGCCGGAGGGTTGGTGAAAAACTGTTTTTT. Drawing the rest from reference TRBV2 and TRBJ1-4, the complete variable domain is EPEVTQTPSHQVTQMGQEVILRCVPISNHLYFYWYRQILGQKVEFLVSFYNNEISEKSEIFDDQFSVERPDGSNFTLKIRSTKLEDSAMYFCASRRVGEKLFFGSGTQLSVL.

The rearrangement links TRBV7-3 to TRBJ2-6, with a possible D match to TRBD1 (5 bases). The length of the CDR3 is 15 residues. Trimming left V 5 bases short and J 0 bases short, with 8 bases between. The germline gives CDR1 SGHTA, CDR2 FQGTGA. CDR3: CASSEDNSGANVLTF. The CDR3 DNA follows: TGTGCCAGCAGCGAGGACAACTCTGGGGCCAACGTCCTGACTTTC.

V gene TRBV7-8 combines with J gene TRBJ1-2; the match to TRBD1 covers 8 bases. The CDR3 is 15 amino acids. V was pared by 1 base and J by 4 bases, with 5 bases of the junction left unmatched. From germline, CDR1 is SGHVS and CDR2 FQNEAQ. Written as DNA, the CDR3 is TGTGCCAGCAGCTTAGTTTCAGGGGGCGGCTATGGCTACACCTTC. As protein: CASSLVSGGGYGYTF.

J is TRBJ2-1 and V is TRBV10-2; 12 bases match TRBD2. CDR3 length: 13 amino acids. Germline CDR1 reads WSHSY; CDR2 reads SAAADI. Trimming took 5 bases from V and 7 from J; bases not matched to a gene: 0. CDR3 sequence: CASSLAGGNEQFF. Here the CDR3 DNA reads TGCGCCAGCAGTCTAGCGGGGGGGAATGAGCAGTTCTTC.

CDR3 loop: CASSGGSSTDTQYF. CDR3 in DNA: TGTGCCAGCAGCGGAGGGTCTAGCACAGATACGCAGTATTTT. V is TRBV5-5 and J is TRBJ2-3; perhaps TRBD2 as D (6 bases). The V gene lost 4 bases and the J gene lost 0 bases, with 9 bases spanning the gap. The CDR3 is made up of 14 amino acids. Germline V CDR1 and CDR2: SGHKS, YYEKEE (reference sequence). Together with reference TRBV5-5 and TRBJ2-3, the CDR3 gives the full variable domain: DAGVTQSPTHLIKTRGQQVTLRCSPISGHKSVSWYQQVLGQGPQFIFQYYEKEERGRGNFPDRFSARQFPNYSSELNVNALLLGDSALYLCASSGGSSTDTQYFGPGTRLTVL.

This clone was counted between two and nine times. V gene TRBV5-1 combines with J gene TRBJ1-1; a weak D match, TRBD1 (6 bases). V shed 4 bases and J shed 3 bases, with 10 bases lying between them. Germline lookup yields CDR1 SGHRS and CDR2 YFSETQ. The CDR3 has 13 amino acids. The CDR3 nucleotides read TGCGCCAGCAGCGTACAGGGAGACACTGAAGCTTTCTTT. This codes for CASSVQGDTEAFF. Complete variable domain (other parts from reference TRBV5-1 and TRBJ1-1): KAGVTQTPRYLIKTRGQQVTLSCSPISGHRSVSWYQQTPGQGLQFLFEYFSETQRNKGNFPGRFSGRQFSNSRSEMNVSTLELGDSALYLCASSVQGDTEAFFGQGTRLTVV.

This sequence joins TRBV3-1 (or the pseudogene TRBV3-2) and TRBJ2-2; a weak D match, TRBD2 (7 bases). This CDR3 comprises 15 residues. The V end was cut by 1 base, the J end by 3 bases, with 9 bases between. Germline V gene sequence: CDR1 LGHDT, CDR2 YNNKEL (reference sequence). The CDR3 DNA reads TGTGCCAGCAGCCAAGTGGGGGGGCACACCGGGGAGCTGTTTTTT. Translated: CASSQVGGHTGELFF.

The chain employs TRBV2 and TRBJ2-2; 16 positions match TRBD2. V gave up 6 bases and J gave up 4 bases; unmatched junction bases: 8. This CDR3 region has 18 residues. Germline V gene data show CDR1 as SNHLY and CDR2 as FYNNEI. The chain's CDR3 is CASRRGLAGGLGTGELFF. CDR3 DNA: TGTGCCAGCAGAAGGGGACTAGCGGGGGGGCTGGGCACCGGGGAGCTGTTTTTT.

V and J are TRBV10-3 and TRBJ1-1; D is undetermined. V was shortened by 0 bases and J by 0 bases, with 8 bases between the two germline ends. Germline loops: CDR1 ENHRY, CDR2 SYGVKD. This CDR3 contains 15 residues. Written as DNA, the CDR3 is TGTGCCATCAGTGAGTCGGCAGATTTGAACACTGAAGCTTTCTTT. As protein: CAISESADLNTEAFF.

This chain connects TRBV6-5 to TRBJ1-2; TRBD1 aligns across 10 bases. This CDR3 has 14 amino acids. With 11 bases clipped from V and 6 bases from J, the junction kept 12 bases outside the gene matches. Germline CDR1 and CDR2: MNHEY and SVGAGI. CDR3 protein: CAGKTGGDVDGYTF. DNA for the CDR3: TGTGCCGGAAAGACAGGGGGCGATGTGGATGGCTACACCTTC.

The chain joins TRBV6-6 to TRBJ1-1, with unresolved D. The germline gives CDR1 MNHNY, CDR2 SVGAGI (reference sequence). The CDR3 loop spans 15 amino acids. The V end was cut by 0 bases, the J end by 0 bases, with 8 bases between. This CDR3 is CASSYSGQMNTEAFF. CDR3 nucleotide sequence: TGTGCCAGCAGTTACTCTGGGCAGATGAACACTGAAGCTTTCTTT.

CDR3 bases: TGTGCCAGCAGCTTAGCGCGGGGTAGCGGGGTTCCCTTAAGCTCCTACAATGAGCAGTTCTTC. It yields the protein CASSLARGSGVPLSSYNEQFF. The chain carries TRBV7-2 and TRBJ2-1; 8 nucleotides agree with TRBD2. V dropped 0 bases and J dropped 0; count of bases not matched to a gene: 16. From germline, CDR1 is SGHTA and CDR2 FQGNSA. The CDR3 has 21 amino acids. The full variable domain, rest sourced from reference TRBV7-2 and TRBJ2-1, is GAGVSQSPSNKVTEKGKDVELRCDPISGHTALYWYRQSLGQGLEFLIYFQGNSAPDKSGLPSDRFSAERTGGSVSTLTIQRTQQEDSAVYLCASSLARGSGVPLSSYNEQFFGPGTRLTVL.

A word on this clone: Other DNA sequences within the sample encode an identical CDR3. The chain has TRBV30 and TRBJ2-2; D is possibly TRBD2 (5 bases). Trimming cost V 3 bases and J 3 bases, with 8 bases left between them. CDR1 is GTSNPN, CDR2 SVGIG, per germline (reference sequence). The CDR3 is made up of 13 amino acids. CDR3: CAWRTGDTGELFF. CDR3 coding DNA: TGTGCCTGGAGAACCGGGGACACCGGGGAGCTGTTTTTT.

The genes are TRBV3-1 (or the pseudogene TRBV3-2) and TRBJ1-6; no firm D call. Germline V gene lookup returns CDR1 LGHDT and CDR2 YNNKEL (reference sequence). This CDR3 is built from 17 residues. The germline V and J ends were trimmed by 5 bases and 7 bases, with 21 bases remaining between them. CDR3 amino acids: CASSNRPGRAGNSPLHF. The DNA for the CDR3 is TGTGCCAGCAGCAACCGGCCGGGAAGGGCGGGCAATTCACCCCTCCACTTT.

This chain connects TRBV15 to TRBJ2-1, with TRBD2 matching over 9 bases. The CDR3 length is 16 residues. Germline lookup yields CDR1 LNHNV and CDR2 YYDKDF (reference sequence). V was clipped by 4 bases and J by 5 bases; unmatched bases: 9. CDR3 in DNA: TGTGCCACCAGCACACCCCTAGCGGGGAAAGACAATGAGCAGTTCTTC. It encodes CATSTPLAGKDNEQFF.

The rearrangement uses TRBV6-1 and TRBJ1-1; D is uncertain. V dropped 3 bases and J dropped 2 bases, with 16 bases sitting between them. This CDR3 spans 16 amino acids. CDR1 is MNHNS and CDR2 is SASEGT in the germline V gene. In nucleotides, the CDR3 is TGTGCCAGCAGTGAGAAACCGGGAGAATTAAACACTGAAGCTTTCTTT. This translates into CASSEKPGELNTEAFF.

The V gene is TRBV5-8, the J gene TRBJ1-4; D is unresolved. CDR1 SGHTS and CDR2 YDEGEE come from the germline V gene. Deletions cut 1 base from V and 8 bases from J, with 21 bases between. This CDR3 region has 17 residues. The CDR3 loop is CASSLKRVVGAGEKLFF. For the CDR3, the DNA is TGTGCCAGCAGCTTGAAGAGGGTCGTAGGTGCGGGAGAAAAACTGTTTTTT. The full variable domain, with the rest looked up from reference TRBV5-8 and TRBJ1-4, is EAGVTQSPTHLIKTRGQQATLRCSPISGHTSVYWYQQALGLGLQFLLWYDEGEERNRGNFPPRFSGRQFPNYSSELNVNALELEDSALYLCASSLKRVVGAGEKLFFGSGTQLSVL.

This chain joins TRBV27 and TRBJ1-1, with TRBD1 matching over 7 bases. In germline, CDR1 is MNHEY, CDR2 SMNVEV (reference sequence). This CDR3 has 13 amino acids. The ends lost 6 bases at V and 4 bases at J; junction bases unmatched: 5. This chain's CDR3 is CASSQGTATEAFF. The CDR3 DNA follows: TGTGCCAGCAGCCAAGGGACAGCCACTGAAGCTTTCTTT.

The rearrangement uses TRBV27 and TRBJ2-6, with D unclear. This CDR3 has 16 residues. V was shortened by 5 bases and J by 0 bases, with 11 bases between the two germline ends. Germline V gives CDR1 MNHEY, CDR2 SMNVEV (reference sequence). CDR3 DNA sequence: TGTGCCAGCAGTCGAGAACCGAACTCTGGGGCCAACGTCCTGACTTTC. Translating gives CASSREPNSGANVLTF.

V usage is TRBV3-1 (or the pseudogene TRBV3-2) and J usage is TRBJ2-5; the match to TRBD2 covers 10 bases. This CDR3 is 15 amino acids long. After removal of 1 base from V and 4 bases from J, the junction contained 3 bases not matched to a gene. The germline gives CDR1 LGHDT, CDR2 YNNKEL (reference sequence). In nucleotides, the CDR3 is TGTGCCAGCAGCCAAGGAGCGGGGGGGCCAGAGACCCAGTACTTC. As protein: CASSQGAGGPETQYF.

J is TRBJ1-2 and V is TRBV18, with D hard to call. Germline CDR1 KGHSH, CDR2 LQKENI. This CDR3 is built from 14 residues. The ends were cut back, 0 bases at V and 2 bases at J, with 7 bases in the middle. CDR3 DNA: TGTGCCAGCTCACCACCTGGGAGGAACTATGGCTACACCTTC. Its translation: CASSPPGRNYGYTF.

The chain's CDR3 is CASSQEVLSGTGTYEQYF. The CDR3 DNA reads as TGTGCCAGCAGCCAAGAGGTGTTAAGCGGGACAGGGACCTACGAGCAGTACTTC. The chain employs TRBV4-2 and TRBJ2-7; TRBD1 aligns across 9 bases. This CDR3 is built from 18 residues. The V segment lost 0 bases and the J segment 2 bases; nucleotides outside the gene matches: 11. CDR1 and CDR2 from the germline V gene are LGHNA and YNFKEQ.

The rearrangement uses TRBV28 and TRBJ1-5; D is perhaps TRBD1 (5 bases). The CDR3 is made up of 16 amino acids. Germline CDR1 MDHEN, CDR2 SYDVKM. V lost 7 bases to trimming and J lost 3 bases, with 19 bases between them. The CDR3 protein is CASTRGGEEHNQPQHF. The CDR3 DNA reads as TGTGCCAGCACCCGGGGGGGAGAAGAGCACAATCAGCCCCAGCATTTT.